Shown below are 5 T cell receptor beta chains from a single sample sequenced in a study of T cell responses to AZD1222 COVID-19 vaccine. Sequencing was performed with immunoSEQ multiplex PCR; in TCRdb, only in-frame clones are kept and a portion is missing. The data contain fewer than 150,000 clones, around 90% of them singletons. The sample in question was peripheral blood, obtained on day 0 of AZD1222 vaccination. The receptors here all came from an adult in good health.

The rearrangement links TRBV4-3 to TRBJ1-2, with D uncertain. The V and J ends lost 0 bases and 0 bases respectively, with 11 bases between them. CDR3 length: 16 residues. Germline V gene data show CDR1 as LGHNA and CDR2 as YSLEER. The CDR3 bases are TGCGCCAGCAGCCAAGAGGCCAGATTTTCTAACTATGGCTACACCTTC. This gives the protein CASSQEARFSNYGYTF.

The J gene is TRBJ2-3, the V gene TRBV4-3; 7 nucleotides line up with TRBD2. The V segment lost 0 bases and the J segment 5 bases; nucleotides outside the gene matches: 11. Germline V CDR1 and CDR2: LGHNA, YSLEER. The CDR3 spans 17 residues. CDR3 protein: CASSQDPYGGTLDTQYF. The DNA for the CDR3 is TGCGCCAGCAGCCAAGATCCCTACGGGGGGACTTTAGATACGCAGTATTTT.

This clone was seen only a few times. This chain's CDR3 is CASSQDPGGYNEQFF. In DNA, the CDR3 is TGCGCCAGCAGCCAAGATCCAGGGGGCTACAATGAGCAGTTCTTC. The genes are TRBV4-3 and TRBJ2-1; 7 positions match TRBD1. The CDR3 consists of 15 residues. CDR1 and CDR2 from the germline V gene are LGHNA and YSLEER. Trimming removed 0 bases from V and 3 bases from J; junction bases left unmatched: 2.

The V and J genes are TRBV6-6 and TRBJ1-1; D not certain. V lost 6 bases, J lost 0 bases, and 8 bases lay in between. The germline CDR1 and CDR2 sequences are MNHNY and SVGAGI (reference sequence). The CDR3 extends over 13 amino acids. CDR3 DNA: TGTGCCAGCAGGATTAGGGTGAACACTGAAGCTTTCTTT. Translating it yields CASRIRVNTEAFF.

The CDR3 spells CASSIASRGLQEQYF. CDR3 bases: TGTGCCAGTAGTATAGCCAGCAGGGGGCTTCAAGAGCAGTACTTC. V gene TRBV19 combines with J gene TRBJ2-7; 8 nucleotides line up with TRBD1. Unmatched junction bases numbered 9, after V lost 1 base and J lost 7 bases. Germline CDR1 is LNHDA and CDR2 is SQIVND (reference sequence). This CDR3 spans 15 amino acids. The full variable domain, rest sourced from reference TRBV19 and TRBJ2-7, is DGGITQSPKYLFRKEGQNVTLSCEQNLNHDAMYWYRQDPGQGLRLIYYSQIVNDFQKGDIAEGYSVSREKKESFPLTVTSAQKNPTAFYLCASSIASRGLQEQYFGPGTRLTVT.